This TCR beta chain originates from a study of blood T cells in healthy people across ages. The overall study: Template switching retrieved approximately one barcoded beta molecule for each two T cells.

As regards this clonotype: The antigen is undetermined. At one boundary the junction diverges from the germline segment, which might be a read error.

Sample donors were healthy Caucasian individuals that came from Russia, aged roughly 6 to 100. Samples had at least 7 million PBMCs isolated from them. Points from the study as a whole: Older individuals had lower TCR beta diversity per million T cells (the decline was roughly linear).

A sample-barcoded 5' primer and a J-beta primer mix were used in a second PCR of roughly 6 to 11 cycles. TCRdb fed the 5' RACE reads into MiXCR, producing one record per CDR3 protein. Of 500,000 to 550,000 distinct CDR3 sequences listed, about 25% are singletons. The CDR3 runs to 15 residues. Germline V gene sequence: CDR1 SEHNR, CDR2 FQNEAQ (reference sequence). Another study also made use of these data, one on T cells of mothers and their children.

The sequenced sample was blood. The chain carries TRBV7-9 and TRBJ2-5; possibly TRBD1 or TRBD2 for D (5 bases each). The clonotype comes from a boy between 10 and 17 years old in good health. This CDR3 reads CASSLVPSGTETRYF. The CDR3 coding sequence is TGTGCCAGCAGCTTAGTACCCTCAGGGACGGAGACCCGGTACTTC.